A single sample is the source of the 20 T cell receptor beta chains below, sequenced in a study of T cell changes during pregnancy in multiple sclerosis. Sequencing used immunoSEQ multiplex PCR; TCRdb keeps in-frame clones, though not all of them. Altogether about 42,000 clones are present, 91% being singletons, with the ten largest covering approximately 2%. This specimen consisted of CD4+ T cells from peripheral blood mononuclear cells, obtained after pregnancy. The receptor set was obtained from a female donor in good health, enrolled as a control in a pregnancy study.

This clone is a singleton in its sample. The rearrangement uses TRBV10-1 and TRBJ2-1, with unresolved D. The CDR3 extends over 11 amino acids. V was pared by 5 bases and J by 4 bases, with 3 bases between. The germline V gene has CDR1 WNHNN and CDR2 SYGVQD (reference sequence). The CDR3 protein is CASSHYNEQFF. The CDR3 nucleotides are TGCGCCAGCAGTCATTACAATGAGCAGTTCTTC.

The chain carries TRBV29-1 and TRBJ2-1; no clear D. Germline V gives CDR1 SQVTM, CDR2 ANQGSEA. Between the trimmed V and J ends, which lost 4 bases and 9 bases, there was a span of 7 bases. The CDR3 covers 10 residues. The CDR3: CSVGAGEQFF. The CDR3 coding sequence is TGCAGCGTTGGAGCAGGTGAGCAGTTCTTC.

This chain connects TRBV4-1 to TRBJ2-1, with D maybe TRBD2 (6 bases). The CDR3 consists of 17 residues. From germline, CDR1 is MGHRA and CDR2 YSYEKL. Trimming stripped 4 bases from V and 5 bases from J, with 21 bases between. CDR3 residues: CASSPRSVWTTNNEQFF. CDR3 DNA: TGCGCCAGCAGCCCCCGATCAGTTTGGACTACCAACAATGAGCAGTTCTTC.

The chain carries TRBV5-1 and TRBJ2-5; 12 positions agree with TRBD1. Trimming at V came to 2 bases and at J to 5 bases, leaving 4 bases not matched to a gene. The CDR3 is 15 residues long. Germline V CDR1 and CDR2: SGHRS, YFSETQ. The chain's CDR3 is CASSFGGTGGETQYF. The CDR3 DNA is TGCGCCAGCAGCTTTGGAGGGACAGGGGGCGAGACCCAGTACTTC.

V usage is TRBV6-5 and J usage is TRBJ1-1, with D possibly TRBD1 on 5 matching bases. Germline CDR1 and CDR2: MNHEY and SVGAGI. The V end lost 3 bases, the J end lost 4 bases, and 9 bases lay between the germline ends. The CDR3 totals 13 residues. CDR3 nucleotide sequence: TGTGCCAGCAGTTATATAGGGGTCACTGAAGCTTTCTTT. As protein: CASSYIGVTEAFF.

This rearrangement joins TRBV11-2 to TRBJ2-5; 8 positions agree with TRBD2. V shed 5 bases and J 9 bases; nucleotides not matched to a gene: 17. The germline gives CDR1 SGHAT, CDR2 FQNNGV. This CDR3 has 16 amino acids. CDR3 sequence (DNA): TGTGCCAGCAGCAAAACCGGGACTAGGCCGTCTGGGGCCCAGTACTTC. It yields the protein CASSKTGTRPSGAQYF.

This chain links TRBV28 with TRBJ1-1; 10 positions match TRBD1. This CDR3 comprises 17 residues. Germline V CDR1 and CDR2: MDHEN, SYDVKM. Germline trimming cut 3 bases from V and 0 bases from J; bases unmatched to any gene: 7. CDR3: CASSFETGGLLNTEAFF. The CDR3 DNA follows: TGTGCCAGCAGTTTTGAGACAGGGGGCTTATTGAACACTGAAGCTTTCTTT.

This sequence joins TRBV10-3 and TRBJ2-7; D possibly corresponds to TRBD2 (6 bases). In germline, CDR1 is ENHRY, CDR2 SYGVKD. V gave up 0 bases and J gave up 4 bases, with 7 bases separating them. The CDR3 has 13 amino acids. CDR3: CAISESGTYEQYF. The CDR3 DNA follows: TGTGCCATCAGTGAGTCAGGGACTTACGAGCAGTACTTC.

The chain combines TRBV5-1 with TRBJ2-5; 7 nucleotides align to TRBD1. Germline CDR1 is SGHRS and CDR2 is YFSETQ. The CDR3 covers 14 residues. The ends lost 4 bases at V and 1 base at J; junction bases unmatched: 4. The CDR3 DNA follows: TGCGCCAGCAGCGTAACAGGGGCCCAAGAGACCCAGTACTTC. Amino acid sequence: CASSVTGAQETQYF.

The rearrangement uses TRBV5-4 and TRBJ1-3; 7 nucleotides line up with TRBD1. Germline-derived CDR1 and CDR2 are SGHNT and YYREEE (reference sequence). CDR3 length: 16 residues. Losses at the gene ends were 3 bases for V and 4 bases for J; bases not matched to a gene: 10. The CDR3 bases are TGTGCCAGCAGCTCGGCGGGGCAGGGGGTGGGAAACACCATATATTTT. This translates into CASSSAGQGVGNTIYF. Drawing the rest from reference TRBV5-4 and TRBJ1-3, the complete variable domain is ETGVTQSPTHLIKTRGQQVTLRCSSQSGHNTVSWYQQALGQGPQFIFQYYREEENGRGNFPPRFSGLQFPNYSSELNVNALELDDSALYLCASSSAGQGVGNTIYFGEGSWLTVV.

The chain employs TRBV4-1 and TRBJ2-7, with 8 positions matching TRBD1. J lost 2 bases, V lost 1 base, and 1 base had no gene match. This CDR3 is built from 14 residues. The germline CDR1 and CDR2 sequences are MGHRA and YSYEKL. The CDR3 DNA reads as TGCGCCAGCAGCCAAGGGACAGGGCCCTACGAGCAGTACTTC. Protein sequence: CASSQGTGPYEQYF.

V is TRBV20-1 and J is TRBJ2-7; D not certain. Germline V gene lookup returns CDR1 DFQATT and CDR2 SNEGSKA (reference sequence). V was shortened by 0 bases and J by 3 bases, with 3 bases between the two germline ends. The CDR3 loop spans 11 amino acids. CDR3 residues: CSARDNYEQYF. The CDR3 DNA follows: TGCAGTGCTAGAGACAACTACGAGCAGTACTTC.

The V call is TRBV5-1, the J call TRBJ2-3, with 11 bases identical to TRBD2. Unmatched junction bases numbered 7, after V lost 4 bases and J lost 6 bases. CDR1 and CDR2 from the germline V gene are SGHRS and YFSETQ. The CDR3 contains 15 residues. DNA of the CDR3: TGCGCCAGCAGCAATATAGCGGGAGGGCCGGATACGCAGTATTTT. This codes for CASSNIAGGPDTQYF.

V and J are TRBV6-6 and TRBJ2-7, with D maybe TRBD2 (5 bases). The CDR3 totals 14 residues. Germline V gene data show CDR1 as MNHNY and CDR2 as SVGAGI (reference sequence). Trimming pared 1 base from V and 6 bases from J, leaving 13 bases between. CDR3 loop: CASSYFVGEFEQYF. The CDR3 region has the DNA TGTGCCAGCAGTTACTTTGTCGGGGAGTTCGAGCAGTACTTC.

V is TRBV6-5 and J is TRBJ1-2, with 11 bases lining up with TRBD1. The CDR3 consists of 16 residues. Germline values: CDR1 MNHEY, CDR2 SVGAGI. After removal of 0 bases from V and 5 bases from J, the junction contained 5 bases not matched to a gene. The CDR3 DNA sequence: TGTGCCAGCAGTTACTCGGGACAGGGGGTAGGATATGGCTACACCTTC. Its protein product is CASSYSGQGVGYGYTF.

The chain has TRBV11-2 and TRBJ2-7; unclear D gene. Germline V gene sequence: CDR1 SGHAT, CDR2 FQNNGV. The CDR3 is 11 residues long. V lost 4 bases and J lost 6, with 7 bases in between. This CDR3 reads CASSSTAEQYF. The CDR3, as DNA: TGTGCCAGCAGCTCAACAGCCGAGCAGTACTTC.

This chain's CDR3 is CASSQARTSGSREQYF. CDR3 in DNA: TGCGCCAGCAGCCAAGCTCGGACTAGCGGGAGTCGCGAGCAGTACTTC. The chain recombines TRBV4-3 with TRBJ2-7; the match to TRBD2 covers 13 bases. Trimming cost V 1 base and J 6 bases; bases outside gene matches: 6. The CDR3 contains 16 residues. CDR1 is LGHNA, CDR2 YSLEER, per germline.

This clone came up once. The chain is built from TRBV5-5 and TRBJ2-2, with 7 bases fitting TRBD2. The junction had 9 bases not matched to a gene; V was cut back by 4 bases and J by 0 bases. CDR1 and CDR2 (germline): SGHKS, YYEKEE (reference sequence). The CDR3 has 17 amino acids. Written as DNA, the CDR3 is TGTGCCAGCAGCCAAGCCCCGGGACTAACGAACACCGGGGAGCTGTTTTTT. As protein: CASSQAPGLTNTGELFF.

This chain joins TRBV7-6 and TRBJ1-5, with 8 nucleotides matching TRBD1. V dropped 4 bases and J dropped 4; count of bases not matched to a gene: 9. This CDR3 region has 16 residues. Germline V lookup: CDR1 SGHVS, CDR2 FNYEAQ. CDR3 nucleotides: TGTGCCAGCAGCTCATACCCCAGGGGGCGAAATCAGCCCCAGCATTTT. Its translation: CASSSYPRGRNQPQHF. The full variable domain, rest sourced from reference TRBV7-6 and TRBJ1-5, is GAGVSQSPRYKVTKRGQDVALRCDPISGHVSLYWYRQALGQGPEFLTYFNYEAQQDKSGLPNDRFSAERPEGSISTLTIQRTEQRDSAMYRCASSSYPRGRNQPQHFGDGTRLSIL.

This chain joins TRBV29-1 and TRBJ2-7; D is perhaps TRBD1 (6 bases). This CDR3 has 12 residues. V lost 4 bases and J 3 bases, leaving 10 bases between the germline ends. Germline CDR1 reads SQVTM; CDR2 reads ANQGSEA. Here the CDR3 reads CSVAEGVYEQYF. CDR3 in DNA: TGCAGCGTTGCTGAGGGGGTCTACGAGCAGTACTTC.